This TCR beta chain was recorded in a study of control samples from healthy donors and cancer patients. Germline V CDR1 and CDR2: SGHDT, YYEEEE. The CDR3 extends over 13 amino acids. The V and J ends lost 4 bases and 0 bases respectively, with 7 bases between them. Libraries were prepared by immunoSEQ multiplex PCR; TCRdb keeps only in-frame clonotypes and omits some of them. The sample records over 150,000 clones, around 94% being singletons. The chain uses TRBV5-6 and TRBJ1-1, with D uncertain. The sequencing input was blood. The receptor's source is a woman younger than 35 in good health. The CDR3 region has the DNA TGTGCCAGCAGCGTGATATTGAACACTGAAGCTTTCTTT. Protein sequence: CASSVILNTEAFF.